The text below deals with one T cell receptor beta chain. This record belongs to a study of identical twins. Germline V lookup: CDR1 SGHKS, CDR2 YYEKEE (reference sequence). This CDR3 is built from 15 residues. Between the trimmed V and J ends, which lost 4 bases and 0 bases, there was a span of 11 bases. A universal primer site was added by template switching, and unique molecular identifiers were carried by the cDNA. TCRdb itself ran the 5' RACE reads through MiXCR, one entry per CDR3 protein. The sample has some 500,000 distinct CDR3 sequences, 20% to 25% seen once; the top ten hold 0.8% to 1%. These data were likewise used in another study, on T cells expressing NK-cell markers. That work states: Several of the experiments relied on an anti-gamma-delta TCR antibody so that only alpha-beta TCR T cells were sorted.

Sequenced input: CD4+ T cells sorted from blood. V gene TRBV5-5 combines with J gene TRBJ2-4; possibly TRBD1 for D (6 bases). The receptor was derived from a woman in her late teens or twenties in good health. As DNA, the CDR3 is TGTGCCAGCAGCACCTTGGACAGAGCCAAAAACATTCAGTACTTC. It codes for CASSTLDRAKNIQYF.